Detailed here is one T cell receptor beta chain. As yet, its antigen is unknown. Time point here: 266 days after commencement of treatment, after nivolumab therapy. Treatment indicated: AdE1-LMPpoly-expanded autologous EBV-specific T-cell therapy followed by anti-PD-1 nivolumab. The protocol was immunoSEQ multiplex PCR, while the TCRdb copy is restricted to in-frame clones and leaves out a portion. The data contain about 20,000 clones, roughly 80% of them singletons. The entry originates in a study of EBV T-cell therapy then PD-1 blockade in nasopharyngeal carcinoma. The specimen comprised CD8+ T cells from blood, sampled between days 200 and 300 from a patient whose treatment included autologous EBV-specific T cells and nivolumab. This TCR was sampled from a man aged 40-49 years with nasopharyngeal carcinoma.

The DNA for the CDR3 is TGTGCCAGCAGTGACGGGAGATCCTACGAGCAGTACTTC. This codes for CASSDGRSYEQYF. The chain carries TRBV6-1 and TRBJ2-7; tentative D call: TRBD2 (6 bases). The CDR3 covers 13 residues. Trimming cost V 3 bases and J 1 base, with 7 bases left between them. Looked up from germline, CDR1 is MNHNS and CDR2 is SASEGT.